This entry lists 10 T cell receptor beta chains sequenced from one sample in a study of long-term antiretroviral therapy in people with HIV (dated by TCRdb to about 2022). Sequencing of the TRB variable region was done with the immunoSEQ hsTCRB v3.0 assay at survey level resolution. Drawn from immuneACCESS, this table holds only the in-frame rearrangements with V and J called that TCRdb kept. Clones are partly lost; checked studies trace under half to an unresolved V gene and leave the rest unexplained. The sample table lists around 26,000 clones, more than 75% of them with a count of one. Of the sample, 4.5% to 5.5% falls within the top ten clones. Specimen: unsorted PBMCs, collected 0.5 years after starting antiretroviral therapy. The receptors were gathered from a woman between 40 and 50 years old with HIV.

CDR3 sequence: CASRVGTSGLSAQETQYF. Written as DNA, the CDR3 is TGTGCCAGCAGAGTAGGGACTAGCGGGCTTAGTGCACAAGAGACCCAGTACTTC. The chain is built from TRBV7-9 and TRBJ2-5; 12 bases fit TRBD2. After removal of 6 bases from V and 2 bases from J, the junction contained 13 bases not matched to a gene. Germline V gives CDR1 SEHNR, CDR2 FQNEAQ (reference sequence). This CDR3 is 18 amino acids long.

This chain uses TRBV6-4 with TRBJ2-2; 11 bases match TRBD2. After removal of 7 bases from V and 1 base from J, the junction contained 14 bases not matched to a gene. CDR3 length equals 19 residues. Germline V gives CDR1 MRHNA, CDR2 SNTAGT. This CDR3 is CASIPTKTSGELNTGELFF. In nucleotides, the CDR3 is TGTGCCAGCATCCCGACAAAGACTAGCGGGGAACTGAACACCGGGGAGCTGTTTTTT.

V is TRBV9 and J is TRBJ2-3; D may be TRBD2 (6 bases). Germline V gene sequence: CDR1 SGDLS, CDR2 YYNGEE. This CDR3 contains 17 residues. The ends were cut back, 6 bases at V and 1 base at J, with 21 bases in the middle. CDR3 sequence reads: CASNDYPGLSRTDTQYF. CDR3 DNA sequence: TGTGCCAGCAACGATTACCCCGGACTATCTCGCACAGATACGCAGTATTTT.

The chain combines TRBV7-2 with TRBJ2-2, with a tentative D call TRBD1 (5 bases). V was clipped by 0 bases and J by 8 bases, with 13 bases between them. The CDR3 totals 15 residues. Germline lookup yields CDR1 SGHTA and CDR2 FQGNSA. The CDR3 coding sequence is TGTGCCAGCAGCTTAGCGTTCAGGGCAGGGGGGGAGCTGTTTTTT. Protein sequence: CASSLAFRAGGELFF.

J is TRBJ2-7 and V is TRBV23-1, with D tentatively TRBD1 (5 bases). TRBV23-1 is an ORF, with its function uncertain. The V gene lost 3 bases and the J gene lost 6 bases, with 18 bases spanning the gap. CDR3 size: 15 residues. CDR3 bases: TGCGCCAGCAGTCATCCTCCAGGGTTATCCGGCGAGCAGTACTTC. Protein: CASSHPPGLSGEQYF.

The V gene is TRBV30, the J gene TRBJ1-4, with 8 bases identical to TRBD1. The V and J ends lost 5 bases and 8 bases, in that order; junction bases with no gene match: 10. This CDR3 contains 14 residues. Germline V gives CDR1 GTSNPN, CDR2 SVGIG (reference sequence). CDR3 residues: CAWAGTGAREKLFF. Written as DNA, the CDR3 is TGTGCCTGGGCTGGGACAGGTGCCAGGGAAAAACTGTTTTTT.

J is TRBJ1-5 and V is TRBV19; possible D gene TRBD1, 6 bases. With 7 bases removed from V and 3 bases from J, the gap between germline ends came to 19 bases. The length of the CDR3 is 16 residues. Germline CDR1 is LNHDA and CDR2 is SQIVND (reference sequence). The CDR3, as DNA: TGTGCCAGTATCTCTAAAGGGGGGGTCTCCAATCAGCCCCAGCATTTT. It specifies CASISKGGVSNQPQHF. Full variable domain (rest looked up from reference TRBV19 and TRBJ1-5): DGGITQSPKYLFRKEGQNVTLSCEQNLNHDAMYWYRQDPGQGLRLIYYSQIVNDFQKGDIAEGYSVSREKKESFPLTVTSAQKNPTAFYLCASISKGGVSNQPQHFGDGTRLSIL.

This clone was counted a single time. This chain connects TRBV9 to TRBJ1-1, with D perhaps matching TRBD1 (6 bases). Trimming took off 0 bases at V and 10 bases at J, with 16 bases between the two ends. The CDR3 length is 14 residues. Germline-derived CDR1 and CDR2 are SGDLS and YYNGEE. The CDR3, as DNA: TGTGCCAGCAGCGTAGACGGCACAGGGATGGTAGCTTTCTTT. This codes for CASSVDGTGMVAFF.

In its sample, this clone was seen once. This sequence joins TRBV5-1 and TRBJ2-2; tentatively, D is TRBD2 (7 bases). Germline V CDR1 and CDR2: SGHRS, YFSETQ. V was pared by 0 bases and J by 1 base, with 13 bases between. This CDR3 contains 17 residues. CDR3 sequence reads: CASSLEGRGLNTGELFF. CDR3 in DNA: TGCGCCAGCAGCTTGGAGGGGCGGGGGCTGAACACCGGGGAGCTGTTTTTT.

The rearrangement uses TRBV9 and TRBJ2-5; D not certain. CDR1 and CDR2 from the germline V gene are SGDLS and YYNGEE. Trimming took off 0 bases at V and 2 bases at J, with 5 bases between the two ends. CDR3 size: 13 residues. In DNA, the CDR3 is TGTGCCAGCAGCGTAGCCGGACAAGAGACCCAGTACTTC. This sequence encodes CASSVAGQETQYF.